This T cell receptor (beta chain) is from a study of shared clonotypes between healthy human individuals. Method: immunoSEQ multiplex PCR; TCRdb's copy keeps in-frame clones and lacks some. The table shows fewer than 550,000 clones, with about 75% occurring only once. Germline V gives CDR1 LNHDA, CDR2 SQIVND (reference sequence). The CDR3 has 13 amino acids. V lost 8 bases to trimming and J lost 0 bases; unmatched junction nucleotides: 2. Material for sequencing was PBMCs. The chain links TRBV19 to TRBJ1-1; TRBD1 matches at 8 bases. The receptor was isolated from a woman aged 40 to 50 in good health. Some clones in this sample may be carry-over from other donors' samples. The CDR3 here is CASGQGLNTEAFF. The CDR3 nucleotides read TGTGCCAGTGGACAGGGCCTGAACACTGAAGCTTTCTTT. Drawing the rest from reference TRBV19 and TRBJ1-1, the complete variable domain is DGGITQSPKYLFRKEGQNVTLSCEQNLNHDAMYWYRQDPGQGLRLIYYSQIVNDFQKGDIAEGYSVSREKKESFPLTVTSAQKNPTAFYLCASGQGLNTEAFFGQGTRLTVV.